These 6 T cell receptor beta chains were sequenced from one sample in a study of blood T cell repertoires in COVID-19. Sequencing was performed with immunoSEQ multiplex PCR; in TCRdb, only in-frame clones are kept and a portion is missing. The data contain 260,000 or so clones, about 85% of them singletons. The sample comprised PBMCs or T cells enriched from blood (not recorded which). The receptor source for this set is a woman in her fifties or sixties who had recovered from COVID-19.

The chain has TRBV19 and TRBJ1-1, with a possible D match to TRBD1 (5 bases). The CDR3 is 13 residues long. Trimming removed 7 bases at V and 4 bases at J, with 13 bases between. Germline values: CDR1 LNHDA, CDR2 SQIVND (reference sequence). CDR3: CASKGLLPTEAFF. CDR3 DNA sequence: TGTGCCAGTAAGGGGCTTTTACCCACTGAAGCTTTCTTT.

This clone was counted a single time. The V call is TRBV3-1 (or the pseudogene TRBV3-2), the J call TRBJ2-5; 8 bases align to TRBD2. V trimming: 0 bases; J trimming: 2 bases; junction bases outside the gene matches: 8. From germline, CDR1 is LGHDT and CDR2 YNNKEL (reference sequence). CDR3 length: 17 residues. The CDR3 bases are TGTGCCAGCAGCCAAGAGGGGGCGGGGGGCCTACAAGAGACCCAGTACTTC. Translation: CASSQEGAGGLQETQYF.

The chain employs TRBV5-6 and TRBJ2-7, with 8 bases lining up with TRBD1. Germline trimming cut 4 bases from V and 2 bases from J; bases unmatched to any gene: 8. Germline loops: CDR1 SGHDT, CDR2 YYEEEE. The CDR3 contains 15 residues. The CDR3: CASSPGHRGAYEQYF. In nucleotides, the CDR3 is TGTGCCAGCAGCCCAGGACACAGGGGGGCCTACGAGCAGTACTTC.

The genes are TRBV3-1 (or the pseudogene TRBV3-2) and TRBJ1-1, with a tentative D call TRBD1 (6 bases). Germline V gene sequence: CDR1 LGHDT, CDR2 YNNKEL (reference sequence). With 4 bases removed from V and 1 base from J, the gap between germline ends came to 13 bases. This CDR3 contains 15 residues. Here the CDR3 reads CASSRGTDRNTEAFF. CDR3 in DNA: TGTGCCAGCAGCCGGGGAACGGACAGGAACACTGAAGCTTTCTTT.

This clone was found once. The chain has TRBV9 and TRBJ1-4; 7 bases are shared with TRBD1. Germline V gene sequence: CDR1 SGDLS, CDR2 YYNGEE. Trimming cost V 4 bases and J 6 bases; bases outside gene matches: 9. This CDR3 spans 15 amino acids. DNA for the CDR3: TGTGCCAGCAGCATTACAGGGGCCGCGTATGAAAAACTGTTTTTT. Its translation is CASSITGAAYEKLFF.

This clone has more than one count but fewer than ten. CDR3 loop: CASSQDLGRANSPLHF. CDR3 sequence (DNA): TGTGCCAGCAGCCAAGATCTGGGCAGGGCCAATTCACCCCTCCACTTT. The chain uses TRBV4-2 and TRBJ1-6, with a possible D match to TRBD1 (5 bases). Germline CDR1 LGHNA, CDR2 YNFKEQ. The CDR3 length is 16 residues. V lost 0 bases to trimming and J lost 7 bases, with 13 bases between them.